Shown below are 32 T cell receptor beta chains from a single sample sequenced in a study of blood T cell repertoires in COVID-19. TCRdb keeps only in-frame clones here, not all; method: immunoSEQ multiplex PCR. The sample contains about 240,000 clones, roughly four fifths of which appear only once. Input material: peripheral blood. Source of these receptors: a man aged 25-45 years who had recovered from COVID-19.

The rearrangement links TRBV7-8 to TRBJ1-1; D might be TRBD1 (5 bases). V lost 3 bases to trimming and J lost 1 base, with 9 bases between them. The germline V gene encodes CDR1 SGHVS and CDR2 FQNEAQ. The CDR3 has 14 amino acids. CDR3 in DNA: TGTGCCAGCAGCTTTAGGACAAAGAACACTGAAGCTTTCTTT. Residues: CASSFRTKNTEAFF. Together with reference TRBV7-8 and TRBJ1-1, the CDR3 gives the full variable domain: GAGVSQSPRYKVAKRGQDVALRCDPISGHVSLFWYQQALGQGPEFLTYFQNEAQLDKSGLPSDRFFAERPEGSVSTLKIQRTQQEDSAVYLCASSFRTKNTEAFFGQGTRLTVV.

This chain links TRBV10-1 with TRBJ2-7; 8 bases match TRBD2. The trim removed 3 bases at V and 3 bases at J, leaving 4 bases unmatched. From germline, CDR1 is WNHNN and CDR2 SYGVQD (reference sequence). The CDR3 totals 14 residues. The CDR3 DNA reads as TGCGCCAGCAGTGACGGGACTAGTCTCTACGAGCAGTACTTC. As protein: CASSDGTSLYEQYF.

The V gene is TRBV5-1, the J gene TRBJ2-2, with D possibly matching TRBD1 (6 bases). This CDR3 region has 16 residues. Germline loops: CDR1 SGHRS, CDR2 YFSETQ. Deletions cut 0 bases from V and 4 bases from J, with 13 bases between. The CDR3 DNA reads as TGCGCCAGCAGCTTGGCCCCGAACAGGGCCACCGGGGAGCTGTTTTTT. Translation gives CASSLAPNRATGELFF.

The sample holds a few counts of this clone. V gene TRBV18 combines with J gene TRBJ2-5, with TRBD1 matching 7 bases. The junction had 2 bases not matched to a gene; V was cut back by 5 bases and J by 2 bases. This CDR3 region has 13 residues. Germline V lookup: CDR1 KGHSH, CDR2 LQKENI. The CDR3 is CASSRDRQETQYF. CDR3 coding DNA: TGTGCCAGCTCAAGGGACAGACAAGAGACCCAGTACTTC. Full variable domain (outside the CDR3, taken from reference TRBV18 and TRBJ2-5): NAGVMQNPRHLVRRRGQEARLRCSPMKGHSHVYWYRQLPEEGLKFMVYLQKENIIDESGMPKERFSAEFPKEGPSILRIQQVVRGDSAAYFCASSRDRQETQYFGPGTRLLVL.

The chain recombines TRBV27 with TRBJ2-3; possibly TRBD2 for D (7 bases). This CDR3 is built from 15 residues. Trimming removed 2 bases at V and 2 bases at J, with 11 bases between. CDR1 is MNHEY and CDR2 is SMNVEV in the germline V gene (reference sequence). Here the CDR3 DNA reads TGTGCCAGCAGTTTACGCGGGGGCTACACAGATACGCAGTATTTT. Amino acid sequence: CASSLRGGYTDTQYF.

This chain links TRBV6-1 with TRBJ1-5; D remains ambiguous. The germline CDR1 and CDR2 sequences are MNHNS and SASEGT. V lost 1 base and J lost 4, with 11 bases in between. The CDR3 contains 15 residues. The CDR3 region has the DNA TGTGCCAGCAGTGAAGAAACAGACCCAAATCAGCCCCAGCATTTT. Translation: CASSEETDPNQPQHF.

The genes are TRBV7-9 and TRBJ2-2, with D possibly being TRBD2 (6 bases). With 8 bases removed from V and 6 bases from J, the gap between germline ends came to 16 bases. Germline-derived CDR1 and CDR2 are SEHNR and FQNEAQ (reference sequence). The CDR3 has 14 residues. This chain's CDR3 is CASGRMGEPGELFF. The CDR3 nucleotides read TGTGCCAGCGGGAGGATGGGGGAACCCGGGGAGCTGTTTTTT.

CDR3 bases: TGTGCCAGTAGTACCCCGGCGGGGGGGCGCGCAGATACGCAGTATTTT. Amino acid sequence: CASSTPAGGRADTQYF. V and J are TRBV19 and TRBJ2-3, with 9 bases identical to TRBD2. Germline-derived CDR1 and CDR2 are LNHDA and SQIVND (reference sequence). The CDR3 has 16 amino acids. V lost 4 bases, J lost 4 bases, and 9 bases stayed unmatched. The full variable domain, rest sourced from reference TRBV19 and TRBJ2-3, is DGGITQSPKYLFRKEGQNVTLSCEQNLNHDAMYWYRQDPGQGLRLIYYSQIVNDFQKGDIAEGYSVSREKKESFPLTVTSAQKNPTAFYLCASSTPAGGRADTQYFGPGTRLTVL.

This clone was counted a single time. The CDR3 DNA is TGTGCCAGCTCACCTCAGACAGGGGACGTAGATACGCAGTATTTT. Translated, it gives CASSPQTGDVDTQYF. The chain employs TRBV18 and TRBJ2-3, with 8 positions matching TRBD1. Unmatched junction bases numbered 7, after V lost 3 bases and J lost 5 bases. This CDR3 comprises 15 residues. From germline, CDR1 is KGHSH and CDR2 LQKENI.

V and J are TRBV27 and TRBJ2-5, with TRBD2 identical over 12 bases. Losses at the gene ends were 6 bases for V and 4 bases for J; bases not matched to a gene: 3. This CDR3 has 14 residues. CDR1 MNHEY and CDR2 SMNVEV come from the germline V gene (reference sequence). DNA of the CDR3: TGTGCCAGCAGGACTAGCGGGGGAGTAGAGACCCAGTACTTC. Protein product: CASRTSGGVETQYF.

The chain is built from TRBV5-8 and TRBJ2-7; 8 bases match TRBD1. The germline V gene has CDR1 SGHTS and CDR2 YDEGEE. The CDR3 is made up of 16 amino acids. After removal of 2 bases from V and 1 base from J, the junction contained 8 bases not matched to a gene. The CDR3 loop reads CASSFDRGLPSYEQYF. The DNA for the CDR3 is TGTGCCAGCAGCTTCGACAGGGGCCTCCCTTCCTACGAGCAGTACTTC.

The chain uses TRBV11-3 and TRBJ2-5, with TRBD2 identical over 8 bases. After removal of 1 base from V and 5 bases from J, the junction contained 6 bases not matched to a gene. The CDR3 has 15 amino acids. Germline CDR1 reads SGHNT; CDR2 reads YENEEA. CDR3 sequence: CASSLAAGGEETQYF. The CDR3 nucleotides read TGTGCCAGCAGCTTAGCGGCGGGGGGTGAGGAGACCCAGTACTTC.

The chain carries TRBV19 and TRBJ1-5; no definite D call. The germline CDR1 and CDR2 sequences are LNHDA and SQIVND (reference sequence). Between the trimmed V and J ends, which lost 6 bases and 2 bases, there was a span of 8 bases. CDR3 length equals 13 residues. The CDR3 DNA reads as TGTGCCAGTAGAGACCGGGGCAATCAGCCCCAGCATTTT. It yields the protein CASRDRGNQPQHF.

J is TRBJ1-4 and V is TRBV7-9; D perhaps matches TRBD1 (5 bases). With 1 base removed from V and 3 bases from J, the gap between germline ends came to 15 bases. From germline, CDR1 is SEHNR and CDR2 FQNEAQ (reference sequence). The CDR3 consists of 17 residues. The CDR3 DNA sequence: TGTGCCAGCAGCTTAGGATCAGGGTTGGCGGCTAATGAAAAACTGTTTTTT. Its translation is CASSLGSGLAANEKLFF.

The J gene is TRBJ2-5, the V gene TRBV19; D is undetermined. V lost 2 bases and J 5 bases, leaving 9 bases between the germline ends. The CDR3 totals 13 residues. Germline V CDR1 and CDR2: LNHDA, SQIVND (reference sequence). The CDR3 region has the DNA TGTGCCAGTAGTATACGGTTAAGTGAGACCCAGTACTTC. Translated: CASSIRLSETQYF.

The V and J genes are TRBV2 and TRBJ2-7; D unresolved. The CDR3 sequence is 11 residues long. The V gene's germline CDR1 is SNHLY and CDR2 FYNNEI. V shed 1 base and J shed 6 bases, with 4 bases lying between them. The CDR3 DNA reads TGTGCCAGCAGTGAAGGGCCCGAGCAGTACTTC. Translation: CASSEGPEQYF.

V and J are TRBV21-1 and TRBJ2-7; the table's D call, TRBD2, was not checked against the DNA. TRBV21-1 is a pseudogene. The CDR3 sequence is 15 residues long. The CDR3 nucleotides read TGTGCCAGCAGCAAATTGAACGGGTTCTCCTACGAGCAGTACTTC. It translates to CASSKLNGFSYEQYF.

Here the CDR3 DNA reads TGTGCCAGCAGATCCGTGGCGGGACAGGGGGCCCGGGGCTACACCTTC. Protein sequence: CASRSVAGQGARGYTF. The V gene is TRBV28, the J gene TRBJ1-2; 12 bases map to TRBD1. The CDR3 runs to 16 residues. CDR1 is MDHEN and CDR2 is SYDVKM in the germline V gene. V lost 6 bases, J lost 8 bases, and 13 bases stayed unmatched.

The chain joins TRBV6-5 to TRBJ1-2, with 12 bases matching TRBD1. With 10 bases clipped from V and 2 bases from J, the junction kept 5 bases outside the gene matches. The CDR3 covers 14 residues. Per germline, CDR1 MNHEY and CDR2 SVGAGI. The CDR3 sequence: CATGQGAGNYGYTF. The CDR3 DNA reads as TGTGCCACGGGACAGGGGGCAGGGAACTATGGCTACACCTTC.

The sample holds a few counts of this clone. This rearrangement joins TRBV6-5 to TRBJ1-1, with D possibly being TRBD1 (6 bases). The CDR3 runs to 13 residues. Germline V lookup: CDR1 MNHEY, CDR2 SVGAGI. V shed 11 bases and J shed 4 bases, with 17 bases lying between them. In DNA form, the CDR3 reads TGTGCCGGAGGGGTAGGGGGGGGCACTGAAGCTTTCTTT. This sequence encodes CAGGVGGGTEAFF.

Only one count was recorded for this clone. This sequence joins TRBV24-1 and TRBJ2-1, with 12 bases lining up with TRBD1. The CDR3 sequence is 17 residues long. The ends lost 4 bases at V and 5 bases at J; junction bases unmatched: 8. Germline CDR1 is KGHDR and CDR2 is SFDVKD. DNA of the CDR3: TGTGCCACCAGTGACGCCGGGACAGGGGGCCATGACAATGAGCAGTTCTTC. Amino acids: CATSDAGTGGHDNEQFF.

V usage is TRBV5-4 and J usage is TRBJ2-7, with 8 bases matching TRBD1. Trimming cost V 2 bases and J 4 bases; bases outside gene matches: 2. The CDR3 consists of 13 residues. Germline-derived CDR1 and CDR2 are SGHNT and YYREEE (reference sequence). DNA of the CDR3: TGTGCCAGCAGCTTTCACAGGGGGTACGAGCAGTACTTC. It yields the protein CASSFHRGYEQYF.

The chain links TRBV6-6 to TRBJ2-7; D not certain. The CDR3 consists of 13 residues. The V gene's germline CDR1 is MNHNY and CDR2 SVGAGI (reference sequence). V lost 2 bases to trimming and J lost 4 bases, with 9 bases between them. Here the CDR3 DNA reads TGTGCCAGCAGTTACGCGGCGATTTACGAGCAGTACTTC. Its protein is CASSYAAIYEQYF.

Concerning this clone itself: One end of the junction fails to match germline, which may point to a read error. The genes are TRBV25-1 and TRBJ1-1, with no clear D. The CDR3 covers 12 residues. The V gene's germline CDR1 is MGHDK and CDR2 SYGVNS. The CDR3: CASSEYNSEAFF. DNA for the CDR3: TGTGCCAGCAGTGAATATAACAGTGAAGCTTTCTTT.

The chain joins TRBV7-8 to TRBJ2-3; TRBD1 agrees at 9 bases. Germline V CDR1 and CDR2: SGHVS, FQNEAQ. V lost 8 bases to trimming and J lost 3 bases; unmatched junction nucleotides: 6. The CDR3 is 14 residues long. The CDR3 region has the DNA TGTGCCAGCCGGGACAGGGTCGTGACAGATACGCAGTATTTT. Residues: CASRDRVVTDTQYF.

The genes are TRBV2 and TRBJ2-7; 11 bases map to TRBD2. The CDR3 runs to 18 residues. With V trimmed by 7 bases and J by 9 bases, 23 bases remained unmatched. The germline gives CDR1 SNHLY, CDR2 FYNNEI. This CDR3 is CASKGLTSGGPQGGVQYF. The DNA for the CDR3 is TGTGCCAGCAAGGGGTTAACTAGCGGGGGACCCCAGGGAGGCGTGCAGTACTTC.

This chain joins TRBV4-2 and TRBJ1-5, with 7 bases matching TRBD1. J lost 2 bases, V lost 3 bases, and 4 bases had no gene match. The V gene's germline CDR1 is LGHNA and CDR2 YNFKEQ. The CDR3 length is 15 residues. The chain's CDR3 is CASSQEQGRNQPQHF. The DNA of the CDR3 is TGTGCCAGCAGCCAGGAACAGGGGCGCAATCAGCCCCAGCATTTT.

The chain employs TRBV11-2 and TRBJ2-5; tentative D call: TRBD2 (6 bases). V was trimmed by 3 bases and J by 0 bases, leaving 8 bases between them. The CDR3 runs to 14 residues. Looked up from germline, CDR1 is SGHAT and CDR2 is FQNNGV. The DNA for the CDR3 is TGTGCCAGCAGCTTGGAGGGAGACCAAGAGACCCAGTACTTC. Protein product: CASSLEGDQETQYF. Based on the CDR3 plus reference TRBV11-2 and TRBJ2-5, the full variable domain is EAGVAQSPRYKIIEKRQSVAFWCNPISGHATLYWYQQILGQGPKLLIQFQNNGVVDDSQLPKDRFSAERLKGVDSTLKIQPAKLEDSAVYLCASSLEGDQETQYFGPGTRLLVL.

The chain is built from TRBV10-2 and TRBJ2-3, with a tentative D call TRBD2 (6 bases). Germline V lookup: CDR1 WSHSY, CDR2 SAAADI. The V and J ends lost 3 bases and 0 bases respectively, with 10 bases between them. The CDR3 is 15 amino acids. CDR3: CASSDRGVSTDTQYF. The CDR3 region has the DNA TGCGCCAGCAGTGATCGCGGGGTGAGCACAGATACGCAGTATTTT.

The chain uses TRBV6-5 and TRBJ1-1, with TRBD1 matching over 8 bases. Germline lookup yields CDR1 MNHEY and CDR2 SVGAGI. This CDR3 is 13 amino acids long. V was pared by 6 bases and J by 12 bases, with 12 bases of the junction left unmatched. CDR3 coding DNA: TGTGCCAGCAGCAACCCAAGGACAGGGACGACTTTCTTT. It encodes CASSNPRTGTTFF.

This chain uses TRBV7-9 with TRBJ1-2, with 11 bases identical to TRBD1. The CDR3 contains 16 residues. CDR1 and CDR2 from the germline V gene are SEHNR and FQNEAQ (reference sequence). The V gene end was trimmed by 0 bases and the J gene end by 8 bases; junction bases not matched to a gene: 8. The CDR3 spells CASSLAAGQGAEGYTF. In nucleotides, the CDR3 is TGTGCCAGCAGCTTAGCGGCTGGACAGGGGGCTGAAGGCTACACCTTC.

Only a few counts were recorded for this clone. The rearrangement joins TRBV6-1 to TRBJ1-1, with a weak D call TRBD1 (6 bases). CDR3 length: 13 residues. V was cut by 3 bases and J by 6 bases, with 11 bases left in between. CDR1 MNHNS and CDR2 SASEGT come from the germline V gene. In nucleotides, the CDR3 is TGTGCCAGCAGTGACAGGGGACGGGCTGAAGCTTTCTTT. It specifies CASSDRGRAEAFF.